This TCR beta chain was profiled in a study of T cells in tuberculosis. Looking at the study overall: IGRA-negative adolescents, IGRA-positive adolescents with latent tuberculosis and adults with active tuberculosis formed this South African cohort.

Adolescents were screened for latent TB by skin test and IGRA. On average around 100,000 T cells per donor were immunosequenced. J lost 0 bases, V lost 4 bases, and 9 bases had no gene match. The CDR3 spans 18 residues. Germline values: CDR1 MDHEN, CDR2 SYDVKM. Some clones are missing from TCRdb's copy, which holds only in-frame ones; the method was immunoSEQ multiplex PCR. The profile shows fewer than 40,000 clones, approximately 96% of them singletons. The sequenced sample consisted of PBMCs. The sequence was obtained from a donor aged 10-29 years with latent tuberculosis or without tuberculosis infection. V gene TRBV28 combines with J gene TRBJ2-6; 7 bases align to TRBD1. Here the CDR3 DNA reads TGTGCCAGCAGTTGGTCCGGGACAGCAATCTCTGGGGCCAACGTCCTGACTTTC. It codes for CASSWSGTAISGANVLTF.